The clone carrying this T cell receptor (beta chain) was observed at least ten times. This sample is drawn from a study of T cells in Graves' hyperthyroidism and ophthalmopathy. Study summary: At initial diagnosis, before any treatment had begun, peripheral blood was obtained.

Those patients with uncontrolled infection, other autoimmune disease, pregnancy or lactation were excluded. TCR beta CDR3 sequences were amplified from RNA transcripts. The TCR CDR3 first-round RT-PCR relied on the HTBI primer set. TCRdb reprocessed the multiplex PCR reads via MiXCR and lists one record per CDR3 protein. The sample lists hundreds of thousands of distinct CDR3 sequences, 14% seen once, with roughly 14% in the top ten. The TCR originated in a woman aged 40 to 50 with Graves' hyperthyroidism. The specimen was blood.

The CDR3 coding sequence is TGTGCCAGCAGCTTACGCGCGACAGGGGGCTACGAGCAGTACTTC. It is translated as CASSLRATGGYEQYF. V and J are TRBV7-2 and TRBJ2-7, with 9 bases that match TRBD1. This CDR3 has 15 residues. Unmatched junction bases numbered 5, after V lost 2 bases and J lost 3 bases. Germline assignment: CDR1 SGHTA and CDR2 FQGNSA. Based on the CDR3 plus reference TRBV7-2 and TRBJ2-7, the full variable domain is GAGVSQSPSNKVTEKGKDVELRCDPISGHTALYWYRQSLGQGLEFLIYFQGNSAPDKSGLPSDRFSAERTGGSVSTLTIQRTQQEDSAVYLCASSLRATGGYEQYFGPGTRLTVT.